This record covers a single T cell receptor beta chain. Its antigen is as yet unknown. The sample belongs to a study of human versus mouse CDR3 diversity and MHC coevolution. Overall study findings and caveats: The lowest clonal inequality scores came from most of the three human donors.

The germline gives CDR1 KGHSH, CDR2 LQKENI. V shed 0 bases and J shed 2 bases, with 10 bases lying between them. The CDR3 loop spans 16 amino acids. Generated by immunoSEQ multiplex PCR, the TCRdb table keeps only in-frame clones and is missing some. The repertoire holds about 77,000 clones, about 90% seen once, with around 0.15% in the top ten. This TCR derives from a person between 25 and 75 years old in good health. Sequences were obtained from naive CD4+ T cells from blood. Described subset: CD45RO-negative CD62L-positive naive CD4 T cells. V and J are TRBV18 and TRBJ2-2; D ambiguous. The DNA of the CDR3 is TGTGCCAGCTCACCACCCAGTAACAGCAACACCGGGGAGCTGTTTTTT. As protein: CASSPPSNSNTGELFF. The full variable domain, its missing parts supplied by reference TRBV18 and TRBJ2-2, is NAGVMQNPRHLVRRRGQEARLRCSPMKGHSHVYWYRQLPEEGLKFMVYLQKENIIDESGMPKERFSAEFPKEGPSILRIQQVVRGDSAAYFCASSPPSNSNTGELFFGEGSRLTVL.